This T cell receptor (beta chain) derives from a study of cytomegalovirus exposure and HLA in healthy donors. This clone has only one observation. V lost 6 bases and J lost 1, with 12 bases in between. Germline CDR1 is SGHTA and CDR2 is FQGNSA. CDR3 length equals 14 residues. Both 60 Vbeta primers and 13 Jbeta primers went into the PCR. Profiled with immunoSEQ multiplex PCR; TCRdb holds only in-frame clones, not every one. The sample lists roughly 120,000 clones, around 80% occurring once. V and J are TRBV7-2 and TRBJ1-1; D is perhaps TRBD1 (6 bases). The sample consisted of PBMCs. The sequence came from a man aged 45-60 years in good health and CMV-seronegative. CDR3 in amino acids: CASSQTGGNTEAFF. CDR3 bases: TGTGCCAGCAGTCAGACAGGCGGGAACACTGAAGCTTTCTTT.